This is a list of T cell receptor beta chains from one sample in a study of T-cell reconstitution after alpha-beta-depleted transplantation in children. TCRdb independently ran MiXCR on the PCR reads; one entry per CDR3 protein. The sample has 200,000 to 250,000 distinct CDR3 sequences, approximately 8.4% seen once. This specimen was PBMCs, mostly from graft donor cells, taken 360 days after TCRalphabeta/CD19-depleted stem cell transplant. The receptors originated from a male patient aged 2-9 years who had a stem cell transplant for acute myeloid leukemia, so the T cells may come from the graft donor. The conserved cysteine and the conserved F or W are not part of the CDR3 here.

CDR3: SVEYGEQF; J: TRBJ2-1; V: TRBV29-1
CDR3: SARDPQGAGEKLF; J: TRBJ1-4; V: TRBV20-1
CDR3: ARRLGRGGRRNEQF; J: TRBJ2-1; V: TRBV28
CDR3: ASSFRVWSTEAF; J: TRBJ1-1; V: TRBV28
CDR3: ASTFRTVNTEAF; J: TRBJ1-1; V: TRBV5-1
CDR3: SVVRDSPDTQY; J: TRBJ2-3; V: TRBV29-1
CDR3: SVGGGTSGFQEKF; J: TRBJ2-1; V: TRBV29-1
CDR3: ASSQESLADGGRAKNIQY; J: TRBJ2-4; V: TRBV4-3
CDR3: SAWGGGDTEAF; J: TRBJ1-1; V: TRBV20-1
CDR3: ASSQDRPAGEETQY; J: TRBJ2-5; V: TRBV4-1
CDR3: ASSLTASPNEKLF; J: TRBJ1-4; V: TRBV5-1
CDR3: SARGGIAGPYEQY; J: TRBJ2-7; V: TRBV20-1
CDR3: ASSGEGQRTRKF; J: TRBJ2-1; V: TRBV5-1
CDR3: ASSPRDLADPPGEQF; J: TRBJ2-1; V: TRBV5-1
CDR3: SARVRSSEQF; J: TRBJ2-1; V: TRBV20-1
CDR3: ASTLGTQRTDTQY; J: TRBJ2-3; V: TRBV28
CDR3: ASSLELARTGYQPQH; J: TRBJ1-5; V: TRBV7-6
CDR3: ASSLGDNLQETQY; J: TRBJ2-5; V: TRBV5-1
CDR3: ASSSRPTNYGYT; J: TRBJ1-2; V: TRBV12-3/TRBV12-4
CDR3: SASSLSYEQY; J: TRBJ2-7; V: TRBV20-1
CDR3: ASRQVVVQTTQY; J: TRBJ2-5; V: TRBV2
CDR3: ASSPSGSGNEQF; J: TRBJ2-1; V: TRBV2
CDR3: ASSLYNVGGAYNEQF; J: TRBJ2-1; V: TRBV7-3